A selection of T cell receptor beta chains follows, all from one sample in a study of T-cell memory formation after mild COVID-19. TCRdb reanalysed the 5' RACE reads using MiXCR and keeps one entry per CDR3 protein. The table shows more than 150,000 distinct CDR3 sequences, with less than 20% occurring only once. Sequencing used PBMCs or a T cell subset sorted from them (not recorded which). The receptors stem from a man younger than 35 who had mild COVID-19 (a few samples of this study predate the infection). Cell type and time point are not known. CDR3s include the opening cysteine and the closing phenylalanine or tryptophan. D genes are given only for firm matches. Rows give clone size only sometimes, using once, few, many, or a class for an expanded clone.

d_gene	v_gene	j_gene	abundance	CDR3nt	CDR3aa
TRBD1	TRBV5-1	TRBJ2-7	few	TGCGCCAGCAGCTTGGGACCAAAGACAGGGAGAGGCGAGCAGTACTTC	CASSLGPKTGRGEQYF
NA	TRBV12-3/TRBV12-4	TRBJ1-2	NA	TGTGCCAGCAGTTTAGGAGGGAAGTTGATGTACACCTTC	CASSLGGKLMYTF
NA	TRBV15	TRBJ1-3	NA	TGTGCCACCAGGTTTACCGGGGCTGGAAACACCATATATTTT	CATRFTGAGNTIYF
TRBD1	TRBV20-1	TRBJ1-4	few	TGCAGTGCTGGGACAGGGGAAAAACTGTTTTTT	CSAGTGEKLFF
NA	TRBV11-2	TRBJ1-6	NA	TGTGCCAGCAGTTGGACCTGGGGCCCGGATTCACCCCTCCACTTT	CASSWTWGPDSPLHF
NA	TRBV7-2	TRBJ2-1	few	TGTGCCAGCAGCTTAACCAGTGAGCAGTTCTTC	CASSLTSEQFF
NA	TRBV3-1	TRBJ1-2	NA	TGTGCCAGCAGCCAAAACAGGGAGGGCTACACCTTC	CASSQNREGYTF
NA	TRBV10-1	TRBJ2-5	NA	TGCGCCAGCAGTCCAGAATCTCCGGCAGAGACCCAGTACTTC	CASSPESPAETQYF
NA	TRBV4-3	TRBJ1-2	NA	TGCGCCAGCAGCCAAAGGGGATCGAATGGCTACACCTTC	CASSQRGSNGYTF
NA	TRBV7-9	TRBJ1-1	NA	TGTGCCAGCAGCTCAAGACAGACGAACACTGAAGCTTTCTTT	CASSSRQTNTEAFF
NA	TRBV9	TRBJ2-3	few	TGTGCCAGCAGGAGGTCCGCACAGGGAGATACGCAGTATTTT	CASRRSAQGDTQYF
TRBD1	TRBV28	TRBJ2-1	many	TGTGCCAGCAGTTTTATAGGTAACAGGGGAAATGAGCAGTTCTTC	CASSFIGNRGNEQFF
NA	TRBV4-3	TRBJ1-6	few	TGCGCCAGCAGCCAAGGCCCGACAGGTGGTTATAATTCACCCCTCCACTTT	CASSQGPTGGYNSPLHF
TRBD1	TRBV6-2/TRBV6-3	TRBJ2-1	NA	TGTGCCACCGAATCCGGGACAGGACCCAATGAGCAGTTCTTC	CATESGTGPNEQFF
TRBD2	TRBV19	TRBJ2-3	NA	TGTGCCAGTAACCAGCGGGGCGGCACAGATACGCAGTATTTT	CASNQRGGTDTQYF
NA	TRBV7-2	TRBJ2-1	NA	TGTGCCAGCATGCTCTGGGGTGAGCAGTTCTTC	CASMLWGEQFF
NA	TRBV5-4	TRBJ1-3	few	TGTGCCAGCAGCTTGGCGGGAGGTGGAGCCTTAGGAAACACCATATATTTT	CASSLAGGGALGNTIYF
NA	TRBV7-8	TRBJ2-7	NA	TGTGCCAGCAGCTCCCGGGTAGCGGCCCTCGAGCGGTACTTC	CASSSRVAALERYF
NA	TRBV6-5	TRBJ1-2	NA	TGTGCCAGCAGTTCCACGTTGGATCGTGGCTACACCTTC	CASSSTLDRGYTF
TRBD2	TRBV20-1	TRBJ2-5	NA	TGCAGTGCTAATAGCGGGGGGGAAGAGACCCAGTACTTC	CSANSGGEETQYF
TRBD2	TRBV15	TRBJ2-4	NA	TGTGCCACCAGCAGAGATGCGGGGGGAGGAAACATTCAGTACTTC	CATSRDAGGGNIQYF